The next 19 T cell receptor beta chains were all read from a single sample in a study of lymphopenia after photon versus proton radiotherapy. Generated by immunoSEQ multiplex PCR, the TCRdb table keeps only in-frame clones and is missing some. The top ten hold 24% of the sample, which has about 24,000 clones, roughly 84% seen once. The sequences come from peripheral blood, collected from a patient treated with photon-based radiotherapy. The source is a man aged 40-55 years with gastric cancer.

Worth noting for this clone: Other DNA sequences in the same sample also yield this CDR3. The gene calls are TRBV2 and TRBJ2-7; 8 bases align to TRBD2. V was pared by 9 bases and J by 4 bases, with 8 bases of the junction left unmatched. The CDR3 loop spans 13 amino acids. Germline V CDR1 and CDR2: SNHLY, FYNNEI. CDR3 in amino acids: CASSAGGRYEQYF. The CDR3 DNA reads as TGTGCCAGTTCTGCGGGGGGCCGATACGAGCAGTACTTC.

The chain carries TRBV4-1 and TRBJ2-1, with D perhaps matching TRBD1 (5 bases). The CDR3 loop spans 17 amino acids. Deletions cut 0 bases from V and 7 bases from J, with 19 bases between. The germline gives CDR1 MGHRA, CDR2 YSYEKL. The DNA of the CDR3 is TGCGCCAGCAGCCAAGATCCGTTCAGGGCTGACTGGAATGAGCAGTTCTTC. Translation gives CASSQDPFRADWNEQFF.

In its sample, this clone was seen once. The DNA of the CDR3 is TGTGCCAGCAGCTTATCGGTGAACACTGAAGCTTTCTTT. As protein: CASSLSVNTEAFF. V gene TRBV13 combines with J gene TRBJ1-1; the D is unclear. V dropped 2 bases and J dropped 0 bases, with 4 bases sitting between them. Germline V gene sequence: CDR1 PRHDT, CDR2 FYEKMQ (reference sequence). The CDR3 is 13 amino acids.

The genes are TRBV6-1 and TRBJ2-3, with D possibly being TRBD1 (5 bases). Germline V gene sequence: CDR1 MNHNS, CDR2 SASEGT. Trimming removed 0 bases at V and 6 bases at J, with 10 bases between. CDR3 length: 14 amino acids. The CDR3 bases are TGTGCCAGCAGTGAAGCTCACGGACACGATACGCAGTATTTT. This translates into CASSEAHGHDTQYF.

CDR3 protein: CASSRVEGGETQYF. Written as DNA, the CDR3 is TGCGCCAGCAGCCGGGTTGAGGGGGGAGAGACCCAGTACTTC. The genes are TRBV4-1 and TRBJ2-5; D is possibly TRBD1 or TRBD2 (6 bases each). Germline values: CDR1 MGHRA, CDR2 YSYEKL. CDR3 size: 14 residues. The germline V and J ends were trimmed by 4 bases and 4 bases, with 13 bases remaining between them.

V gene TRBV5-5 combines with J gene TRBJ1-1; D is possibly TRBD1 (6 bases). The germline V gene has CDR1 SGHKS and CDR2 YYEKEE (reference sequence). V was trimmed by 1 base and J by 1 base, leaving 11 bases between them. The CDR3 extends over 15 amino acids. The CDR3 region is CASSLYQGTNTEAFF. The DNA for the CDR3 is TGTGCCAGCAGCTTGTACCAGGGGACGAACACTGAAGCTTTCTTT. Filled out from reference TRBV5-5 and TRBJ1-1, the complete variable domain reads DAGVTQSPTHLIKTRGQQVTLRCSPISGHKSVSWYQQVLGQGPQFIFQYYEKEERGRGNFPDRFSARQFPNYSSELNVNALLLGDSALYLCASSLYQGTNTEAFFGQGTRLTVV.

The chain employs TRBV12-2 and TRBJ2-5. TRBV12-2 is a listed pseudogene. This CDR3 has 13 amino acids. The chain's CDR3 is CASRLAPFETQYF. In nucleotides, the CDR3 is TGTGCAAGTCGCTTAGCGCCTTTCGAGACCCAGTACTTC.

This chain uses TRBV7-3 with TRBJ2-3, with D possibly TRBD1 on 6 matching bases. The CDR3 covers 15 residues. Trimming cost V 6 bases and J 5 bases, with 18 bases left between them. Looked up from germline, CDR1 is SGHTA and CDR2 is FQGTGA. CDR3 in DNA: TGTGCCAGCAGTCAACAGGGTTTCCGGGGAGATACGCAGTATTTT. Its protein is CASSQQGFRGDTQYF.

The chain recombines TRBV5-4 with TRBJ1-2; D may be TRBD1 (5 bases). Germline loops: CDR1 SGHNT, CDR2 YYREEE (reference sequence). The CDR3 runs to 13 residues. Trimming cost V 1 base and J 8 bases, with 12 bases left between them. CDR3 DNA: TGTGCCAGCAGCTTGTCAGGGAGGGTCGGCTACACCTTC. Protein: CASSLSGRVGYTF. Together with reference TRBV5-4 and TRBJ1-2, the CDR3 gives the full variable domain: ETGVTQSPTHLIKTRGQQVTLRCSSQSGHNTVSWYQQALGQGPQFIFQYYREEENGRGNFPPRFSGLQFPNYSSELNVNALELDDSALYLCASSLSGRVGYTFGSGTRLTVV.

This chain links TRBV5-6 with TRBJ1-4; perhaps TRBD1 as D (5 bases). This CDR3 spans 15 amino acids. V was trimmed by 3 bases and J by 4 bases, leaving 13 bases between them. Germline V gene sequence: CDR1 SGHDT, CDR2 YYEEEE. CDR3 amino acids: CASSSWGKINEKLFF. The CDR3 DNA sequence: TGTGCCAGCAGCTCGTGGGGGAAAATTAATGAAAAACTGTTTTTT. Complete variable domain (other parts from reference TRBV5-6 and TRBJ1-4): DAGVTQSPTHLIKTRGQQVTLRCSPKSGHDTVSWYQQALGQGPQFIFQYYEEEERQRGNFPDRFSGHQFPNYSSELNVNALLLGDSALYLCASSSWGKINEKLFFGSGTQLSVL.

V gene TRBV6-5 combines with J gene TRBJ1-2, with 8 positions matching TRBD1. This CDR3 is built from 13 residues. Germline V gene sequence: CDR1 MNHEY, CDR2 SVGAGI. V was clipped by 6 bases and J by 5 bases; unmatched bases: 5. The CDR3 bases are TGTGCCAGCAGGGCAGGGGGCGGGTATGGCTACACCTTC. Its translation: CASRAGGGYGYTF.

This chain uses TRBV19 with TRBJ2-1; D is perhaps TRBD1 (5 bases). The CDR3 runs to 14 residues. Germline CDR1 reads LNHDA; CDR2 reads SQIVND (reference sequence). V lost 4 bases and J 3 bases, leaving 10 bases between the germline ends. In DNA, the CDR3 is TGTGCCAGTAGTACCCAGACAGACTACAATGAGCAGTTCTTC. Translating it yields CASSTQTDYNEQFF.

CDR3 nucleotide sequence: TGTGCCAGTAGGAGAAACATGAACACTGAAGCTTTCTTT. This codes for CASRRNMNTEAFF. This chain connects TRBV19 to TRBJ1-1; D is ambiguous. Germline-derived CDR1 and CDR2 are LNHDA and SQIVND (reference sequence). V was trimmed by 6 bases and J by 0 bases, leaving 8 bases between them. CDR3 length: 13 amino acids.

This clone has only one observation. The rearrangement uses TRBV9 and TRBJ1-2; 9 bases are shared with TRBD1. The J segment lost 3 bases and the V segment lost 6 bases, leaving 6 bases of the junction unmatched. CDR1 is SGDLS, CDR2 YYNGEE, per germline. The CDR3 sequence is 14 residues long. CDR3: CASTHGTGYYGYTF. DNA of the CDR3: TGTGCCAGCACGCACGGGACAGGGTACTATGGCTACACCTTC.

The rearrangement joins TRBV6-5 to TRBJ2-5, with a weak D call TRBD1 (6 bases). The V gene's germline CDR1 is MNHEY and CDR2 SVGAGI. The V and J ends lost 6 bases and 4 bases respectively, with 12 bases between them. The CDR3 is made up of 13 amino acids. CDR3 sequence reads: CASRRGSGETQYF. In DNA form, the CDR3 reads TGTGCCAGCAGAAGGGGGTCGGGAGAGACCCAGTACTTC.

The chain is built from TRBV7-9 and TRBJ2-2; D gene ambiguous. Germline V lookup: CDR1 SEHNR, CDR2 FQNEAQ (reference sequence). V lost 4 bases to trimming and J lost 1 base, with 7 bases between them. CDR3 length equals 14 residues. The CDR3: CASSSRQNTGELFF. CDR3 DNA sequence: TGTGCCAGCAGCTCCAGACAGAACACCGGGGAGCTGTTTTTT.

This sequence joins TRBV30 and TRBJ1-4, with TRBD1 as a possible D gene (5 bases). The germline CDR1 and CDR2 sequences are GTSNPN and SVGIG (reference sequence). This CDR3 has 12 residues. V gave up 5 bases and J gave up 8 bases, with 12 bases separating them. The CDR3 reads CAWGQGSEKLFF. The CDR3 DNA sequence: TGTGCCTGGGGCCAGGGAAGCGAAAAACTGTTTTTT.

The chain links TRBV5-8 to TRBJ1-5; tentative D call: TRBD1 (5 bases). This CDR3 is built from 17 residues. V lost 0 bases and J 5 bases, leaving 18 bases between the germline ends. Per germline, CDR1 SGHTS and CDR2 YDEGEE. The CDR3 loop is CASSLALAGPRDQPQHF. In DNA form, the CDR3 reads TGTGCCAGCAGCTTGGCACTGGCAGGACCCAGGGATCAGCCCCAGCATTTT.

V gene TRBV7-2 combines with J gene TRBJ1-1; no definite D call. Trimming removed 5 bases at V and 7 bases at J, with 11 bases between. CDR1 and CDR2 from the germline V gene are SGHTA and FQGNSA. CDR3 length equals 12 residues. CDR3: CASSTLIREAFF. CDR3 in DNA: TGTGCCAGCAGCACCCTAATCCGTGAAGCTTTCTTT. Full variable domain (rest looked up from reference TRBV7-2 and TRBJ1-1): GAGVSQSPSNKVTEKGKDVELRCDPISGHTALYWYRQSLGQGLEFLIYFQGNSAPDKSGLPSDRFSAERTGGSVSTLTIQRTQQEDSAVYLCASSTLIREAFFGQGTRLTVV.